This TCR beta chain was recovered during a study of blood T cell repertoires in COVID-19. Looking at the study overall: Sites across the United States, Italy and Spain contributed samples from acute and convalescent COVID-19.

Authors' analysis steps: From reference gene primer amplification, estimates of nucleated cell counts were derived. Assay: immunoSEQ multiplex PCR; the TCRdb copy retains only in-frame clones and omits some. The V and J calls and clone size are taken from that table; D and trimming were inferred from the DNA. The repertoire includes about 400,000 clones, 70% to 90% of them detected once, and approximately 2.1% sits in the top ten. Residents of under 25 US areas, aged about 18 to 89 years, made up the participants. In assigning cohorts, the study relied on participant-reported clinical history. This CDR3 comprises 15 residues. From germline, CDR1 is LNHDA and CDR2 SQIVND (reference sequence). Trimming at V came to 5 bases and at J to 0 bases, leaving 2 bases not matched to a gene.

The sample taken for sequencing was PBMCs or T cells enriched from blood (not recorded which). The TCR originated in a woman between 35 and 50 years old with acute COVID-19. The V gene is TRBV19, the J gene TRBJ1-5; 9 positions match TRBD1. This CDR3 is CASSGQGTSNQPQHF. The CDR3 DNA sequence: TGTGCCAGTAGTGGACAGGGGACTAGCAATCAGCCCCAGCATTTT.